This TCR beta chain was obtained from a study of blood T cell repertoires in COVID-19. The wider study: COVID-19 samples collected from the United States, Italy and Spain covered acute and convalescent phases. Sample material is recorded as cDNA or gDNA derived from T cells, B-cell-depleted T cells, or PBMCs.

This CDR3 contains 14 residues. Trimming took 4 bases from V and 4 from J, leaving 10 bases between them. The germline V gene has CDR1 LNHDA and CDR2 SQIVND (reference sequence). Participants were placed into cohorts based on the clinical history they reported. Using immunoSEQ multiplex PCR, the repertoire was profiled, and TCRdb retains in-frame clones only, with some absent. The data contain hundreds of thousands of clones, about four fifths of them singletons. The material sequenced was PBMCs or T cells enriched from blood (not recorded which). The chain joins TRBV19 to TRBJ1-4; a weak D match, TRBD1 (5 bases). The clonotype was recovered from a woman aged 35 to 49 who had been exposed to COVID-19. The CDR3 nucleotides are TGTGCCAGTAGTAGGGGCCAGTTTAATGAAAAACTGTTTTTT. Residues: CASSRGQFNEKLFF.